These 24 T cell receptor beta chains were all obtained from the same sample, sequenced in a study of molecular identifiers for immune sequencing clone quantification listed by TCRdb under 2018. The library was obtained by PCR. TCRdb shows the sequencer as NextSeq 500. In-frame beta chains were kept once TCRdb had trimmed the public reads at Q25 with fastp and called clones with MiXCR. For every CDR3 protein sequence, its rows merge into one entry that carries the most common genes and DNA. For this sample there are approximately 500,000 distinct CDR3 sequences; roughly 25% appear just once. The biggest ten clones account for 0.7% to 0.9% of the sample. Sequencing was done on a sample of naive CD8+ T cells from blood, with Jurkat cell RNA spiked in. What this sample's cell subset or site label stands for: FACS-sorted CD8+CD4-CCR7+CD45RA+ naive T cells. These receptors were taken from a human donor in good health. Some libraries in this study had Jurkat cell RNA spiked in.

About this clonotype: A junction end diverges from the germline sequence, so it may reflect a read error. V usage is TRBV27 and J usage is TRBJ2-5; TRBD2 matches at 9 bases. Germline CDR1 and CDR2: MNHEY and SMNVEV (reference sequence). This CDR3 is 14 amino acids long. The CDR3 region is CASSWISGGESQYF. DNA for the CDR3: TGTGCCAGCAGTTGGATTAGCGGGGGAGAGAGCCAGTACTTC.

Many counts were recorded for this clonotype. This sequence joins TRBV4-1 and TRBJ1-1, with no clear D. The length of the CDR3 is 13 residues. The germline gives CDR1 MGHRA, CDR2 YSYEKL. The V end was cut by 1 base, the J end by 7 bases, with 10 bases between. CDR3 in DNA: TGCGCCAGCAGCCAAGTGAATCGAGTTGAAGCTTTCTTT. It translates to CASSQVNRVEAFF.

This chain joins TRBV9 and TRBJ2-5; TRBD1 matches at 11 bases. The ends lost 3 bases at V and 5 bases at J; junction bases unmatched: 3. Per germline, CDR1 SGDLS and CDR2 YYNGEE. The CDR3 consists of 14 residues. Written as DNA, the CDR3 is TGTGCCAGCAGCGAGGGACAGGGGGGGGAGACCCAGTACTTC. Amino acid sequence: CASSEGQGGETQYF.

The chain has TRBV7-6 and TRBJ1-6; TRBD1 is a possible D gene (5 bases). CDR3 size: 15 residues. CDR1 is SGHVS, CDR2 FNYEAQ, per germline. The germline V and J ends were trimmed by 4 bases and 0 bases, with 7 bases remaining between them. The CDR3 loop is CASSYDSSYNSPLHF. CDR3 bases: TGTGCCAGCAGCTACGACAGCTCCTATAATTCACCCCTCCACTTT.

About this clonotype itself: One base away lies a much larger clone, so this may be a sequencing read error. The conserved phenylalanine or tryptophan normally closing the CDR3 is absent here, so this likely arose from a read error. The chain links TRBV24-1 to TRBJ2-2; the D is unclear. Trimming removed 6 bases from V and 5 bases from J, with 9 bases in between. The CDR3 extends over 13 amino acids. The germline V gene encodes CDR1 KGHDR and CDR2 SFDVKD. The CDR3: CATSPTRTGELFS. CDR3 nucleotide sequence: TGTGCCACCAGTCCTACGAGGACCGGGGAGCTGTTTTCT.

As regards this clonotype: A much bigger clone sits one base away, suggesting this may be a read error. The chain links TRBV6-5 to TRBJ1-5; D might be TRBD1 (6 bases). CDR3 length equals 16 residues. Germline loops: CDR1 MNHEY, CDR2 SVGAGI. CDR3 sequence: CASSPDSNGSNPPQHF. The CDR3 DNA sequence: TGTGCCAGCAGTCCGGACAGTAATGGGAGCAATCCGCCCCAGCATTTT.

V usage is TRBV20-1 and J usage is TRBJ2-7; TRBD2 agrees at 7 bases. Germline assignment: CDR1 DFQATT and CDR2 SNEGSKA (reference sequence). The length of the CDR3 is 13 residues. Trimming took 3 bases from V and 3 from J; bases not matched to a gene: 5. In nucleotides, the CDR3 is TGCAGTGCTAGGCCAGCGGGAAGCTACGAGCAGTACTTC. This translates into CSARPAGSYEQYF.

This sequence joins TRBV20-1 and TRBJ2-2, with 10 bases matching TRBD2. The CDR3 contains 16 residues. The V gene end was trimmed by 1 base and the J gene end by 7 bases; junction bases not matched to a gene: 9. Germline V gene lookup returns CDR1 DFQATT and CDR2 SNEGSKA (reference sequence). The CDR3 loop reads CSARVSSGSEVGELFF. As DNA, the CDR3 is TGCAGTGCTAGAGTGTCTAGCGGGAGCGAAGTCGGGGAGCTGTTTTTT.

V gene TRBV7-6 combines with J gene TRBJ2-3; 7 bases fit TRBD2. V dropped 5 bases and J dropped 0; count of bases not matched to a gene: 5. The V gene's germline CDR1 is SGHVS and CDR2 FNYEAQ. This CDR3 spans 15 amino acids. The CDR3 DNA reads as TGTGCCAGCAGCCGGACTAGTGAGAGCACAGATACGCAGTATTTT. This codes for CASSRTSESTDTQYF.

About this clonotype itself: Lacking the conserved final phenylalanine or tryptophan, this CDR3 likely reflects a read error. The chain combines TRBV28 with TRBJ2-3; 10 nucleotides align to TRBD2. There are 16 residues in the CDR3. Germline trimming cut 2 bases from V and 5 bases from J; bases unmatched to any gene: 7. The germline V gene has CDR1 MDHEN and CDR2 SYDVKM. Here the CDR3 DNA reads TGTGCCAGCAGTTTACTCGGGACTAGCGCCGGAGATACGCAGTATTCT. Translation: CASSLLGTSAGDTQYS.

This clonotype showed up many times. The genes are TRBV6-2 or TRBV6-3 and TRBJ2-7; D gene ambiguous. The CDR3 length is 11 residues. The germline V and J ends were trimmed by 6 bases and 0 bases, with 3 bases remaining between them. Per the germline V gene, CDR1 is MNHEY and CDR2 is SVGEGT. CDR3 DNA sequence: TGTGCCAGCAGCGTCTCCTACGAGCAGTACTTC. Its translation: CASSVSYEQYF.

This clonotype was observed a handful of times. The rearrangement uses TRBV15 and TRBJ2-2; D is unclear. Deletions cut 0 bases from V and 4 bases from J, with 6 bases between. The CDR3 runs to 14 residues. In germline, CDR1 is LNHNV, CDR2 YYDKDF (reference sequence). CDR3 residues: CATSRDPATGELFF. CDR3 sequence (DNA): TGTGCCACCAGCAGAGATCCCGCCACCGGGGAGCTGTTTTTT.

This clonotype was seen at least ten times. The chain employs TRBV3-1 and TRBJ2-5; D is ambiguous. The germline V gene has CDR1 LGHDT and CDR2 YNNKEL (reference sequence). V was shortened by 0 bases and J by 1 base, with 6 bases between the two germline ends. The CDR3 is 14 residues long. DNA for the CDR3: TGTGCCAGCAGCCAAGAAGCAGGCCAAGAGACCCAGTACTTC. Translation: CASSQEAGQETQYF.

The CDR3 loop is CASTPPVEGEQFF. The DNA for the CDR3 is TGTGCCAGCACCCCCCCAGTTGAGGGGGAGCAGTTCTTC. The rearrangement joins TRBV13 to TRBJ2-1; D is tentatively TRBD1 or TRBD2 (5 bases each). V was pared by 7 bases and J by 10 bases, with 17 bases between. The germline V gene has CDR1 PRHDT and CDR2 FYEKMQ (reference sequence). This CDR3 is 13 amino acids long.

This clonotype was picked up a small number of times. V and J are TRBV5-6 and TRBJ2-3; 9 bases are shared with TRBD2. The CDR3 is 17 amino acids. Germline-derived CDR1 and CDR2 are SGHDT and YYEEEE. The V and J ends lost 4 bases and 2 bases, in that order; junction bases with no gene match: 11. CDR3 sequence: CASSGELAGVITDTQYF. CDR3 bases: TGTGCCAGCAGCGGAGAACTAGCGGGTGTTATCACAGATACGCAGTATTTT.

This clonotype was seen a handful of times. This rearrangement joins TRBV14 to TRBJ1-2; the D is unclear. This CDR3 comprises 14 residues. The V gene lost 4 bases and the J gene lost 3 bases, with 12 bases spanning the gap. The germline CDR1 and CDR2 sequences are SGHDN and FVKESK. The chain's CDR3 is CASSRAGDYYGYTF. The CDR3 nucleotides are TGTGCCAGCAGCCGGGCAGGAGATTACTATGGCTACACCTTC. The full variable domain, completed using reference TRBV14 and TRBJ1-2, is EAGVTQFPSHSVIEKGQTVTLRCDPISGHDNLYWYRRVMGKEIKFLLHFVKESKQDESGMPNNRFLAERTGGTYSTLKVQPAELEDSGVYFCASSRAGDYYGYTFGSGTRLTVV.

The chain has TRBV3-1 and TRBJ2-7; tentative D call: TRBD1 (5 bases). V was shortened by 2 bases and J by 4 bases, with 21 bases between the two germline ends. There are 17 residues in the CDR3. Germline loops: CDR1 LGHDT, CDR2 YNNKEL (reference sequence). CDR3 protein: CASSQSSYVKGQYEQYF. The CDR3 nucleotides read TGTGCCAGCAGCCAATCCTCTTATGTAAAGGGGCAGTACGAGCAGTACTTC.

V and J are TRBV5-1 and TRBJ2-7; possibly TRBD1 or TRBD2 for D (5 bases each). Germline CDR1 is SGHRS and CDR2 is YFSETQ. The CDR3 has 16 residues. Trimming stripped 0 bases from V and 3 bases from J, with 16 bases between. CDR3 loop: CASSLDQGRSNYEQYF. The DNA of the CDR3 is TGCGCCAGCAGCTTGGACCAGGGACGTTCCAACTACGAGCAGTACTTC.

The chain has TRBV27 and TRBJ2-1; the D is unclear. This CDR3 spans 13 amino acids. Germline CDR1 MNHEY, CDR2 SMNVEV (reference sequence). Between the trimmed V and J ends, which lost 2 bases and 5 bases, there was a span of 7 bases. The CDR3 region is CASSLNDHNEQFF. As DNA, the CDR3 is TGTGCCAGCAGTTTAAACGACCACAATGAGCAGTTCTTC.

In this sample, this clonotype turned up many times. The CDR3 sequence: CASSGTGGFSTDTQYF. CDR3 DNA: TGTGCCAGCAGCGGGACAGGGGGCTTCAGCACAGATACGCAGTATTTT. The gene calls are TRBV5-8 and TRBJ2-3; TRBD1 matches at 12 bases. V trimming: 4 bases; J trimming: 0 bases; junction bases outside the gene matches: 3. Per the germline V gene, CDR1 is SGHTS and CDR2 is YDEGEE. The CDR3 is made up of 16 amino acids.

Of note for this clonotype: This may be a read error: a much more frequent sequence differs by one nucleotide. The rearrangement links TRBV6-2 or TRBV6-3 to TRBJ1-1, with unresolved D. V dropped 4 bases and J dropped 3 bases, with 9 bases sitting between them. The germline V gene encodes CDR1 MNHEY and CDR2 SVGEGT. The CDR3 is 13 residues long. CDR3 DNA: TGTGCCAGCAGTTGCGGGCCCGACACTGAAGCTTTCTTT. As protein: CASSCGPDTEAFF.

V and J are TRBV3-1 and TRBJ2-5; 7 bases agree with TRBD1. The CDR3 spans 16 residues. Germline V CDR1 and CDR2: LGHDT, YNNKEL (reference sequence). V dropped 4 bases and J dropped 1; count of bases not matched to a gene: 9. DNA for the CDR3: TGTGCCAGCAGCCGTCTCACAGGGGTCTCCCAAGAGACCCAGTACTTC. Translating gives CASSRLTGVSQETQYF.

V and J are TRBV2 and TRBJ2-7; no reliable D call. V shed 3 bases and J shed 0 bases, with 9 bases lying between them. From germline, CDR1 is SNHLY and CDR2 FYNNEI. The CDR3 has 14 amino acids. CDR3 sequence (DNA): TGTGCCAGCAGTGACATTAGTTACTCCTACGAGCAGTACTTC. Translated, it gives CASSDISYSYEQYF.

This clonotype showed up many times. J is TRBJ2-3 and V is TRBV5-1; TRBD2 matches at 13 bases. J gave up 2 bases and V 4 bases, and 4 bases lay outside the gene matches. Germline V lookup: CDR1 SGHRS, CDR2 YFSETQ. The CDR3 covers 16 residues. CDR3 DNA: TGCGCCAGCAGCATGACTAGCGGGGGGACCACAGATACGCAGTATTTT. As protein: CASSMTSGGTTDTQYF.